The sequence of this T cell receptor (beta chain) was determined in a study of blood T cell repertoires in COVID-19. Study-wide background: COVID-19 samples collected from the United States, Italy and Spain covered acute and convalescent phases. T cells, B-cell-depleted T cells, or PBMCs provided the cDNA or gDNA that served as material.

Germline V gives CDR1 SGHRS, CDR2 YFSETQ. V shed 2 bases and J shed 2 bases, with 11 bases lying between them. The CDR3 consists of 15 residues. Original analysis: Amplifying reference gene primers gave estimates of nucleated cell counts. The data were produced by immunoSEQ multiplex PCR, yet TCRdb's version contains in-frame clones alone and is incomplete. That table supplies the V and J calls and clone size; D and trimming were determined from the DNA. The sample contains around 97,000 clones, about 90% of which appear only once. Material for sequencing was peripheral blood. The chain recombines TRBV5-1 with TRBJ1-3; D possibly corresponds to TRBD1 (6 bases). This TCR came from a woman aged 60-75 years with acute or convalescent COVID-19. In DNA, the CDR3 is TGCGCCAGCAGCTTACAGACAGGACCTGGAAACACCATATATTTT. Its protein is CASSLQTGPGNTIYF.